This T cell receptor beta chain comes out of a study of cytomegalovirus exposure and HLA in healthy donors. The length of the CDR3 is 13 residues. V lost 4 bases, J lost 2 bases, and 8 bases lay in between. CDR1 is SGDLS and CDR2 is YYNGEE in the germline V gene. Amplification used 60 Vbeta primers and 13 Jbeta primers. Produced via immunoSEQ multiplex PCR; TCRdb's table is partial and in-frame only. Recorded for this sample: about 190,000 clones. The gene calls are TRBV9 and TRBJ2-3; the D gene is possibly TRBD2 (5 bases). The origin of this receptor is a man aged 30 to 45 in good health and CMV-seronegative. The sample taken for sequencing was PBMCs. CDR3 loop: CASSTGYTDTQYF. CDR3 DNA sequence: TGTGCCAGCAGCACGGGGTACACAGATACGCAGTATTTT.